The 17 T cell receptor beta chains given below trace back to one sample, sequenced in a study of T cells in Graves' hyperthyroidism and ophthalmopathy. The investigators amplified TCR beta CDR3 regions from RNA transcripts. First-round RT-PCR of the TCR CDR3 relied on the HTBI primer set. TCRdb called the multiplex PCR reads again in MiXCR, with one record for every CDR3 protein. This sample has 700,000 to 850,000 distinct CDR3 sequences; around 40% occur once, and the top ten carry less than 40%. The sequenced sample consisted of blood. The receptors derive from a woman aged 40 to 50 with Graves' hyperthyroidism.

V usage is TRBV6-2 or TRBV6-3 and J usage is TRBJ2-7, with a possible D match to TRBD2 (5 bases). This CDR3 has 14 residues. The ends were cut back, 8 bases at V and 3 bases at J, with 17 bases in the middle. Per the germline V gene, CDR1 is MNHEY and CDR2 is SVGEGT. CDR3 amino acids: CASAGLTRDYEQYF. CDR3 in DNA: TGTGCCAGCGCCGGACTCACCCGAGACTACGAGCAGTACTTC.

The J gene is TRBJ2-7, the V gene TRBV6-1; possible D gene TRBD2, 5 bases. V lost 5 bases to trimming and J lost 4 bases, with 12 bases between them. Germline V gene data show CDR1 as MNHNS and CDR2 as SASEGT. This CDR3 spans 13 amino acids. DNA of the CDR3: TGTGCCAGCAGTCAGCTCAGCGGATACGAGCAGTACTTC. Translation: CASSQLSGYEQYF.

Ten or more counts support this clonotype. The V and J genes are TRBV29-1 and TRBJ1-2; tentative D call: TRBD1 (6 bases). V was shortened by 7 bases and J by 2 bases, with 17 bases between the two germline ends. Per the germline V gene, CDR1 is SQVTM and CDR2 is ANQGSEA. CDR3 length: 14 amino acids. CDR3: CSAARYRENYGYTF. CDR3 bases: TGCAGCGCCGCCCGTTACAGGGAAAACTATGGCTACACCTTC.

The J gene is TRBJ1-1, the V gene TRBV7-3; D might be TRBD1 (5 bases). Germline CDR1 is SGHTA and CDR2 is FQGTGA. CDR3 length: 14 residues. V was shortened by 5 bases and J by 7 bases, with 17 bases between the two germline ends. For the CDR3, the DNA is TGTGCCAGCAGCCCAACGGGGGGAGATCATGAAGCTTTCTTT. It yields the protein CASSPTGGDHEAFF. The full variable domain, in which reference TRBV7-3 and TRBJ1-1 provide the parts outside the CDR3, is GAGVSQTPSNKVTEKGKYVELRCDPISGHTALYWYRQSLGQGPEFLIYFQGTGAADDSGLPNDRFFAVRPEGSVSTLKIQRTERGDSAVYLCASSPTGGDHEAFFGQGTRLTVV.

This clonotype appeared a single time. This CDR3 is CATSGDRGTVNTEAFF. DNA for the CDR3: TGTGCCACCAGCGGGGACAGGGGGACAGTAAACACTGAAGCTTTCTTT. The chain carries TRBV15 and TRBJ1-1, with 11 nucleotides matching TRBD1. The CDR3 runs 16 residues. With 5 bases clipped from V and 2 bases from J, the junction kept 7 bases outside the gene matches. In germline, CDR1 is LNHNV, CDR2 YYDKDF (reference sequence). The variable domain in full, completed from reference TRBV15 and TRBJ1-1, reads DAMVIQNPRYQVTQFGKPVTLSCSQTLNHNVMYWYQQKSSQAPKLLFHYYDKDFNNEADTPDNFQSRRPNTSFCFLDIRSPGLGDTAMYLCATSGDRGTVNTEAFFGQGTRLTVV.

This clonotype was counted many times. This rearrangement joins TRBV7-2 to TRBJ2-7; perhaps TRBD1 as D (6 bases). The CDR3 is 14 amino acids. The germline gives CDR1 SGHTA, CDR2 FQGNSA. The ends were cut back, 5 bases at V and 2 bases at J, with 13 bases in the middle. The CDR3 DNA sequence: TGTGCCAGCAGCCGAACAACAGGGACCTACGAGCAGTACTTC. This translates into CASSRTTGTYEQYF.

The chain links TRBV2 to TRBJ2-7; D might be TRBD2 (5 bases). The CDR3 runs 15 residues. The germline V gene has CDR1 SNHLY and CDR2 FYNNEI. Trimming pared 8 bases from V and 3 bases from J, leaving 20 bases between. CDR3 region: CASSPPLANGYEQYF. Here the CDR3 DNA reads TGTGCCAGCTCACCACCGCTAGCCAACGGCTACGAGCAGTACTTC. The whole variable domain, remainder taken from reference TRBV2 and TRBJ2-7, is EPEVTQTPSHQVTQMGQEVILRCVPISNHLYFYWYRQILGQKVEFLVSFYNNEISEKSEIFDDQFSVERPDGSNFTLKIRSTKLEDSAMYFCASSPPLANGYEQYFGPGTRLTVT.

The V call is TRBV2, the J call TRBJ2-5; no reliable D call. This CDR3 has 13 residues. V lost 0 bases and J 5 bases, leaving 7 bases between the germline ends. Germline CDR1 SNHLY, CDR2 FYNNEI. The CDR3 DNA sequence: TGTGCCAGCAGTGAAGCGCTGCGGGAGACCCAGTACTTC. As protein: CASSEALRETQYF.

Only one count was recorded for this clonotype. V is TRBV4-3 and J is TRBJ2-2; the D gene is possibly TRBD2 (5 bases). Looked up from germline, CDR1 is LGHNA and CDR2 is YSLEER. The CDR3 loop spans 15 amino acids. Trimming removed 0 bases at V and 6 bases at J, with 11 bases between. In DNA, the CDR3 is TGCGCCAGCAGCCAAGACATCAGCGGCTCCGGGGAGCTGTTTTTT. Encoded protein: CASSQDISGSGELFF.

This chain uses TRBV7-2 with TRBJ1-1; weak D call: TRBD1 (5 bases). In germline, CDR1 is SGHTA, CDR2 FQGNSA. CDR3 length: 15 residues. Deletions cut 1 base from V and 1 base from J, with 10 bases between. The CDR3 nucleotides are TGTGCCAGCAGCTTAGACGGGAGGGGGAACACTGAAGCTTTCTTT. Its translation: CASSLDGRGNTEAFF.

This clonotype was observed a few times. This sequence joins TRBV19 and TRBJ2-2, with D unresolved. V shed 5 bases and J shed 0 bases, with 13 bases lying between them. The CDR3 covers 16 residues. In germline, CDR1 is LNHDA, CDR2 SQIVND (reference sequence). The CDR3 protein is CASSVGRIANTGELFF. In DNA, the CDR3 is TGTGCCAGTAGTGTCGGACGGATAGCGAACACCGGGGAGCTGTTTTTT.

This clonotype was counted a few times. This chain links TRBV3-1 with TRBJ1-5; no firm D call. The ends were cut back, 0 bases at V and 4 bases at J, with 7 bases in the middle. The CDR3 loop spans 14 amino acids. Germline V gene data show CDR1 as LGHDT and CDR2 as YNNKEL (reference sequence). CDR3 in amino acids: CASSQEYGNQPQHF. DNA of the CDR3: TGTGCCAGCAGCCAAGAATACGGAAATCAGCCCCAGCATTTT.

This chain's CDR3 is CASTPGTEDEKLFF. The CDR3 nucleotides read TGTGCCAGCACCCCCGGGACAGAAGATGAAAAACTGTTTTTT. The chain employs TRBV12-3 or TRBV12-4 and TRBJ1-4; TRBD1 matches 7 bases. The CDR3 has 14 residues. V was clipped by 7 bases and J by 6 bases; unmatched bases: 8.

The J gene is TRBJ1-2, the V gene TRBV6-5; no reliable D call. CDR3 size: 13 residues. V dropped 4 bases and J dropped 6 bases, with 12 bases sitting between them. Germline CDR1 reads MNHEY; CDR2 reads SVGAGI. The CDR3 nucleotides read TGTGCCAGCAGTTCTAGGCCCCTAGATGGCTACACCTTC. Translated, it gives CASSSRPLDGYTF.

This clonotype was observed at least ten times. This chain uses TRBV7-2 with TRBJ2-5, with no clear D. This CDR3 region has 13 residues. Trimming took 6 bases from V and 4 from J, leaving 12 bases between them. Germline V gene sequence: CDR1 SGHTA, CDR2 FQGNSA. The CDR3 DNA reads as TGTGCCAGCAGTGTTCTATCGACAGAGACCCAGTACTTC. This codes for CASSVLSTETQYF.

The rearrangement links TRBV19 to TRBJ1-1; D is uncertain. The ends were cut back, 3 bases at V and 0 bases at J, with 11 bases in the middle. The length of the CDR3 is 15 residues. CDR1 is LNHDA, CDR2 SQIVND, per germline (reference sequence). CDR3: CASSIGRVMNTEAFF. The CDR3 DNA sequence: TGTGCCAGTAGTATTGGGAGGGTTATGAACACTGAAGCTTTCTTT.

The chain recombines TRBV29-1 with TRBJ2-1, with 11 nucleotides matching TRBD2. Judging by the DNA end, TRBJ2-7 fits better; the J call may be wrong. The CDR3 covers 16 residues. Germline-derived CDR1 and CDR2 are SQVTM and ANQGSEA. The CDR3 DNA is TGCAGCGTTGAAGATGCTAGCGGGGGGCACAACAATGAGCAGTACTTC. It encodes CSVEDASGGHNNEQYF.